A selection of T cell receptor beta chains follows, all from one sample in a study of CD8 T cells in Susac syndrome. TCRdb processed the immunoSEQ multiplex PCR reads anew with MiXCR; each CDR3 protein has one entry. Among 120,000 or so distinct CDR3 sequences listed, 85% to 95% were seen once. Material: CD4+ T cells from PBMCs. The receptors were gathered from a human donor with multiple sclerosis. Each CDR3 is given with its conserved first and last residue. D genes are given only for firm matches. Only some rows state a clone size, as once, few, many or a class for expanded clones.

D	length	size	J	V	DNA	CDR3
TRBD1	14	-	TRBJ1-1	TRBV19	TGTGCCAGTAAGCAACAGGGGGACAACACTGAAGCTTTCTTT	CASKQQGDNTEAFF
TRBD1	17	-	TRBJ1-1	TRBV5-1	TGCGCCAGCAGCCCCGGGACAGGGGGCGGGAAGAACACTGAAGCTTTCTTT	CASSPGTGGGKNTEAFF
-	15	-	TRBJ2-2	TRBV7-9	TGTGCCAGCAGCTTACTTTTATCCACCACCGGGGAGCTGTTTTTT	CASSLLLSTTGELFF
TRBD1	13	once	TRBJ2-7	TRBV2	TGTGCCAGCAGATGGGACAGCTCCTACGAGCAGTACTTC	CASRWDSSYEQYF
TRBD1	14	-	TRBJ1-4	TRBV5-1	TGCGCCAGCAGCTTGGCGACAGGGATTAAAAAACTGTTTTTT	CASSLATGIKKLFF
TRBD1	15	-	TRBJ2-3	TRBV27	TGTGCCAGCAGCAGGACAGGGATTGGCACAGATACGCAGTATTTT	CASSRTGIGTDTQYF
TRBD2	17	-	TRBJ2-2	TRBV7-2	TGTGCCAGCAGCATACTTAGCGGGGGGGCGAGAACCGGGGAGCTGTTTTTT	CASSILSGGARTGELFF
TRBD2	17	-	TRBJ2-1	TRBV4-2	TGTGCCAGCAGCCAAGGCCCAGGTGGCGGGGGGGCATATGAGCAGTTCTTC	CASSQGPGGGGAYEQFF
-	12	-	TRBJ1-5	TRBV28	TGTGCCAGCAGGGGGTTGAATCAGCCCCAGCATTTT	CASRGLNQPQHF
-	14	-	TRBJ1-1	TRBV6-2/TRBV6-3	TGTGCCAGCACTCCAGCGGCGTCTGGGTTTAACGCTTTCTTT	CASTPAASGFNAFF
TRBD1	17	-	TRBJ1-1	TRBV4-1	TGCGCCAGCAGCCTTCGGACAGGACGCAGCCAGAACACTGAAGCTTTCTTT	CASSLRTGRSQNTEAFF